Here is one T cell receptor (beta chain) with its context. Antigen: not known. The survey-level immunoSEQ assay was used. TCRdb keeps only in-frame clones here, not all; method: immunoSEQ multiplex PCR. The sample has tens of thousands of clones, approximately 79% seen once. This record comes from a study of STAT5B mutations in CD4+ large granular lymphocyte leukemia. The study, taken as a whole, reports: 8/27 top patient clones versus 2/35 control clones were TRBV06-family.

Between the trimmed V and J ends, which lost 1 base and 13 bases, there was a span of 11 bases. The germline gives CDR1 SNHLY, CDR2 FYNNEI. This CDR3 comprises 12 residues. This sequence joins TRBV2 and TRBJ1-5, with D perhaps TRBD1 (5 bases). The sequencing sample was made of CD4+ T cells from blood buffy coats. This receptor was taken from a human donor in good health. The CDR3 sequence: CASSEGWGSQHF. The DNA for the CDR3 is TGTGCCAGCAGTGAAGGATGGGGCTCACAGCATTTT.